This TCR beta chain was sequenced in a study of OX40 agonist ivuxolimab in advanced cancers. Overall study context: Intravenous ivuxolimab was administered to patients every 2 weeks at 0.01 to 10 mg/kg. Participants, 75% to 90% male, averaged 60 years of age, ranging from 23 to 79. Notes on the study in general: The average count of expanded clones was higher among CD8+ T cells than among CD4+.

Exclusion of a patient followed from autoimmune disease history or systemic immunosuppression. Trimming removed 4 bases from V and 5 bases from J, with 14 bases in between. Germline CDR1 SEHNR, CDR2 FQNEAQ (reference sequence). The CDR3 has 14 amino acids. Sequencing was performed with immunoSEQ multiplex PCR; in TCRdb, only in-frame clones are kept and a portion is missing. The data hold 35,000 to 40,000 clones, with approximately 80% observed a single time. Comments on this clone: The antigen is not known.

This chain connects TRBV7-9 to TRBJ2-5; TRBD1 or TRBD2 may be the D gene (5 bases each). The receptor's source is an adult with an advanced solid tumor such as melanoma, head and neck, liver or kidney cancer. Sequencing was performed on CD4+ or CD8+ T cells sorted from blood, taken in a trial of the OX40 agonist ivuxolimab. The CDR3 protein is CASSSGTPRETQYF. CDR3 nucleotide sequence: TGTGCCAGCAGCTCTGGGACCCCTAGGGAGACCCAGTACTTC. Filled out from reference TRBV7-9 and TRBJ2-5, the complete variable domain reads DTGVSQNPRHKITKRGQNVTFRCDPISEHNRLYWYRQTLGQGPEFLTYFQNEAQLEKSRLLSDRFSAERPKGSFSTLEIQRTEQGDSAMYLCASSSGTPRETQYFGPGTRLLVL.